What follows are 15 T cell receptor beta chains derived from one specimen sequenced in a study of T cell repertoires in cytomegalovirus infection. A single record per CDR3 protein comes from TCRdb applying MiXCR to the reads. The table shows approximately 730,000 distinct CDR3 sequences, with roughly 33% occurring only once. Their recognized antigens are unknown. Source: cultured PBMCs, taken from culture after CMV antigen stimulation. The origin of the receptors is a human donor in good health (CMV status not recorded). Some clones in this sample may be carry-over from other donors' samples.

There are a few counts of this clonotype. CDR3 bases: TGTGCCAGCAGTGCCGGGAGGTTCGAGACCCAGTACTTC. This codes for CASSAGRFETQYF. The chain uses TRBV27 and TRBJ2-5; 7 nucleotides agree with TRBD2. CDR1 and CDR2 from the germline V gene are MNHEY and SMNVEV (reference sequence). J gave up 5 bases and V 5 bases, and 5 bases lay outside the gene matches. The CDR3 runs 13 residues.

This clonotype was observed a handful of times. The chain uses TRBV6-1 and TRBJ2-7, with TRBD2 matching over 7 bases. Germline CDR1 and CDR2: MNHNS and SASEGT. CDR3 length equals 13 residues. Trimming removed 11 bases from V and 3 bases from J; junction bases left unmatched: 10. As DNA, the CDR3 is TGTGCCGCGCAGGCGCGGGGGATCTACGAGCAGTACTTC. It encodes CAAQARGIYEQYF.

This clonotype was counted many times. CDR3 coding DNA: TGTGCCAGCAGCTGGGGTTATCGGAACACTGAAGCTTTCTTT. Translating gives CASSWGYRNTEAFF. The rearrangement uses TRBV11-2 and TRBJ1-1; D ambiguous. The CDR3 loop spans 14 amino acids. From germline, CDR1 is SGHAT and CDR2 FQNNGV. V dropped 4 bases and J dropped 1 base, with 10 bases sitting between them.

This clonotype was counted once. V gene TRBV28 combines with J gene TRBJ2-6; TRBD2 aligns across 8 bases. Germline trimming cut 10 bases from V and 3 bases from J; bases unmatched to any gene: 8. Germline values: CDR1 MDHEN, CDR2 SYDVKM. This CDR3 has 15 residues. Here the CDR3 reads CATGGVGYGANVLTF. The DNA for the CDR3 is TGTGCCACCGGGGGGGTGGGCTATGGGGCCAACGTCCTGACTTTC.

The V and J genes are TRBV19 and TRBJ2-5; possible D gene TRBD2, 6 bases. Trimming cost V 9 bases and J 2 bases, with 22 bases left between them. The germline V gene encodes CDR1 LNHDA and CDR2 SQIVND (reference sequence). This CDR3 has 16 residues. The CDR3 spells CASCRQPGGTQETQYF. The CDR3, as DNA: TGTGCCAGCTGTCGGCAGCCCGGGGGTACTCAAGAGACCCAGTACTTC.

The rearrangement links TRBV19 to TRBJ1-5; D gene uncertain. This CDR3 spans 12 amino acids. Germline assignment: CDR1 LNHDA and CDR2 SQIVND (reference sequence). V was trimmed by 6 bases and J by 7 bases, leaving 10 bases between them. The CDR3 loop is CASSRLGQPQHF. CDR3 bases: TGTGCCAGTAGCAGATTGGGGCAGCCCCAGCATTTT.

This clonotype was detected ten times or more. The chain links TRBV7-8 to TRBJ2-5; the D is unclear. In germline, CDR1 is SGHVS, CDR2 FQNEAQ. V lost 0 bases, J lost 5 bases, and 10 bases lay in between. There are 14 residues in the CDR3. CDR3 bases: TGTGCCAGCAGCTTAGCGTCCAGCCCGGAGACCCAGTACTTC. This sequence encodes CASSLASSPETQYF.

This clonotype occurred a few times. This rearrangement joins TRBV5-4 to TRBJ2-7; 9 bases fit TRBD1. CDR3 length equals 14 residues. V was clipped by 2 bases and J by 7 bases; unmatched bases: 7. Germline V lookup: CDR1 SGHNT, CDR2 YYREEE (reference sequence). CDR3 coding DNA: TGTGCCAGCAGCTTCGAGGGACAGGGAAGAGAGCAGTACTTC. Protein product: CASSFEGQGREQYF.

The chain joins TRBV7-2 to TRBJ2-7; the match to TRBD1 covers 10 bases. The CDR3 runs to 15 residues. In germline, CDR1 is SGHTA, CDR2 FQGNSA. V lost 3 bases and J lost 1; bases outside the gene matches: 3. CDR3: CASSLTGGFSYEQYF. The CDR3 DNA is TGTGCCAGCAGCTTGACAGGGGGCTTTTCCTACGAGCAGTACTTC. The complete variable domain, with remaining parts taken from reference TRBV7-2 and TRBJ2-7, reads GAGVSQSPSNKVTEKGKDVELRCDPISGHTALYWYRQSLGQGLEFLIYFQGNSAPDKSGLPSDRFSAERTGGSVSTLTIQRTQQEDSAVYLCASSLTGGFSYEQYFGPGTRLTVT.

Remarks on this clonotype: Compared with germline, one end of the junction differs, possibly owing to a read error. The chain recombines TRBV7-6 with TRBJ1-2, with 8 bases matching TRBD1. CDR3 length: 15 amino acids. CDR1 and CDR2 from the germline V gene are SGHVS and FNYEAQ. This chain's CDR3 is CASSPYRTGNYGCTF. In DNA form, the CDR3 reads TGTGCCAGCAGTCCTTATAGGACAGGGAACTATGGCTGCACCTTC.

The chain employs TRBV6-1 and TRBJ2-4; TRBD1 matches 7 bases. CDR3 size: 13 residues. J lost 6 bases, V lost 8 bases, and 7 bases had no gene match. Per the germline V gene, CDR1 is MNHNS and CDR2 is SASEGT. As DNA, the CDR3 is TGTGCCAGCGTCAGGGGGTTGGGAAACATTCAGTACTTC. It translates to CASVRGLGNIQYF.

Many counts were recorded for this clonotype. The rearrangement uses TRBV7-8 and TRBJ2-3; maybe TRBD2 (6 bases). Germline lookup yields CDR1 SGHVS and CDR2 FQNEAQ. V shed 1 base and J shed 8 bases, with 13 bases lying between them. The CDR3 has 14 residues. The CDR3 sequence is CASSLGGAGGTQYF. CDR3 nucleotide sequence: TGTGCCAGCAGCTTAGGGGGAGCCGGGGGTACGCAGTATTTT. Variable domain in full (rest from reference TRBV7-8 and TRBJ2-3): GAGVSQSPRYKVAKRGQDVALRCDPISGHVSLFWYQQALGQGPEFLTYFQNEAQLDKSGLPSDRFFAERPEGSVSTLKIQRTQQEDSAVYLCASSLGGAGGTQYFGPGTRLTVL.

This chain's CDR3 is CASSLAGLSETQYF. The CDR3 region has the DNA TGTGCCAGCAGCTTAGCGGGACTAAGCGAGACCCAGTACTTC. The rearrangement links TRBV7-9 to TRBJ2-5; 7 nucleotides align to TRBD2. This CDR3 is 14 amino acids long. J lost 5 bases, V lost 0 bases, and 3 bases had no gene match. Germline V gives CDR1 SEHNR, CDR2 FQNEAQ (reference sequence).

V gene TRBV5-1 combines with J gene TRBJ2-3; 12 positions agree with TRBD2. Germline CDR1 reads SGHRS; CDR2 reads YFSETQ. This CDR3 has 16 residues. J was trimmed by 3 bases and V by 3 bases; bases with no gene match: 5. The CDR3 reads CASSSTSGRGTDTQYF. CDR3 bases: TGCGCCAGCAGCTCGACTAGCGGGAGAGGAACAGATACGCAGTATTTT.

This clonotype has just a few counts. This chain links TRBV6-6 with TRBJ2-7; 7 bases align to TRBD2. This CDR3 is 16 amino acids long. With V trimmed by 5 bases and J by 6 bases, 16 bases remained unmatched. Germline CDR1 and CDR2: MNHNY and SVGAGI (reference sequence). DNA of the CDR3: TGTGCCAGCAGTGATTATTTTGGGGGGGGAAGTTTCGAGCAGTACTTC. It codes for CASSDYFGGGSFEQYF.